What follows describes a single T cell receptor (beta chain). Its target is not known. Combining a sample-barcoded 5' primer with a J-beta primer mix, a second PCR ran for roughly 7 to 11 cycles. Sequencing recovered at least 2.5 million CDR3-containing paired-end reads from each sample. A single record per CDR3 protein comes from TCRdb applying MiXCR to the 5' RACE reads. The profile shows under 2,000,000 distinct CDR3 sequences, just under 50% of them singletons. The CDR3 is made up of 14 amino acids. Germline V CDR1 and CDR2: MDHEN, SYDVKM. Deletions cut 7 bases from V and 0 bases from J, with 9 bases between. This sample is part of a study of blood T cells in healthy people across ages. Study-level points and caveats: Diversity estimates from one million T cells were considered underestimates. Across the age range, TCR beta diversity per million T cells fell in a roughly linear way.

This chain links TRBV28 with TRBJ1-4; no clear D. This receptor was obtained from a woman in her 40s in good health. The specimen was blood. The CDR3 here is CASKMTATNEKLFF. The CDR3 DNA is TGTGCCAGCAAAATGACCGCAACTAATGAAAAACTGTTTTTT.